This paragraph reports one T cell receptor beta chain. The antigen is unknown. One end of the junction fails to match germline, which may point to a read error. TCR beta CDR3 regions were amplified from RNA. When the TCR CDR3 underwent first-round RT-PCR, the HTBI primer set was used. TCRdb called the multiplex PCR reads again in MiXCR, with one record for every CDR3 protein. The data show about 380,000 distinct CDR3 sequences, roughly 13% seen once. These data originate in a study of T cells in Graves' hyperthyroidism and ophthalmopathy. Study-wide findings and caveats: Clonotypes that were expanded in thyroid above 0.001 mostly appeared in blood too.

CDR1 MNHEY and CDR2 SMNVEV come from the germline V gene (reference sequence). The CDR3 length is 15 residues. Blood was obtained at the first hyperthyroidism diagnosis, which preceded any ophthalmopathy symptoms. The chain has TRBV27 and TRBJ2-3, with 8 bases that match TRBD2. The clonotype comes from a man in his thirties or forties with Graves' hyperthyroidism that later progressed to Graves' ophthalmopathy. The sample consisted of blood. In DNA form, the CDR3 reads TGTGCCAGCAGCTTATTCGGGGGGGCGTCAGATACGCAGTATTTT. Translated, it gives CASSLFGGASDTQYF.